The 27 T cell receptor beta chains presented below share a single source sample, sequenced in a study of CD8 T cells in Susac syndrome. Random hexamers were used to reverse transcribe the RNA input (about 0.5 to 1 ug). Using its own MiXCR run on the immunoSEQ multiplex PCR reads, TCRdb lists one record per CDR3 protein. This table holds 200,000 to 250,000 distinct CDR3 sequences, about 93% found once. Sequencing was carried out using CD4+ T cells from PBMCs. The receptors originated from a human donor with multiple sclerosis.

The chain joins TRBV5-4 to TRBJ2-1; TRBD1 is a possible D gene (5 bases). CDR1 is SGHNT, CDR2 YYREEE, per germline (reference sequence). CDR3 size: 13 residues. V was pared by 2 bases and J by 11 bases, with 14 bases between. The CDR3 DNA sequence: TGTGCCAGCAGCTTTGACCGGTGGGGCAAGCAGTTCTTC. Translation gives CASSFDRWGKQFF.

CDR3 in amino acids: CSASEGSTPNTEAFF. The CDR3 DNA follows: TGCAGTGCTAGTGAGGGGTCAACCCCGAACACTGAAGCTTTCTTT. The genes are TRBV20-1 and TRBJ1-1; D is possibly TRBD1 (5 bases). The germline V gene has CDR1 DFQATT and CDR2 SNEGSKA (reference sequence). The ends were cut back, 3 bases at V and 1 base at J, with 15 bases in the middle. The CDR3 extends over 15 amino acids.

The rearrangement joins TRBV20-1 to TRBJ2-3; 8 bases line up with TRBD2. Germline-derived CDR1 and CDR2 are DFQATT and SNEGSKA (reference sequence). The CDR3 sequence is 13 residues long. The V and J ends lost 6 bases and 3 bases, in that order; junction bases with no gene match: 5. DNA of the CDR3: TGCAGTGCAGCTGGCGGGGGGACAGATACGCAGTATTTT. This sequence encodes CSAAGGGTDTQYF.

The V call is TRBV4-2, the J call TRBJ2-3; 10 nucleotides match TRBD2. In germline, CDR1 is LGHNA, CDR2 YNFKEQ. The CDR3 runs 16 residues. V lost 3 bases to trimming and J lost 3 bases; unmatched junction nucleotides: 6. The CDR3, as DNA: TGTGCCAGCAGCCAGGAGCGGGAGGGCCGAACAGATACGCAGTATTTT. It codes for CASSQEREGRTDTQYF.

The rearrangement uses TRBV9 and TRBJ2-3; the match to TRBD2 covers 7 bases. Germline trimming cut 4 bases from V and 6 bases from J; bases unmatched to any gene: 8. Germline CDR1 and CDR2: SGDLS and YYNGEE. The CDR3 loop spans 14 amino acids. The CDR3 region has the DNA TGTGCCAGCAGCTCACGGACTAGTGGGGATACGCAGTATTTT. This sequence encodes CASSSRTSGDTQYF. The whole variable domain, filled in from reference TRBV9 and TRBJ2-3, reads DSGVTQTPKHLITATGQRVTLRCSPRSGDLSVYWYQQSLDQGLQFLIQYYNGEERAKGNILERFSAQQFPDLHSELNLSSLELGDSALYFCASSSRTSGDTQYFGPGTRLTVL.

This clonotype came up a few times. The V call is TRBV10-3, the J call TRBJ2-7; D might be TRBD1 (6 bases). The CDR3 loop spans 12 amino acids. Germline CDR1 reads ENHRY; CDR2 reads SYGVKD. V was cut by 5 bases and J by 5 bases, with 10 bases left in between. The CDR3 loop is CAISQGTNEQYF. The CDR3 bases are TGTGCCATCAGTCAGGGGACGAACGAGCAGTACTTC.

This chain links TRBV3-1 with TRBJ2-5; 7 bases line up with TRBD2. V gave up 10 bases and J gave up 3 bases; unmatched junction bases: 8. The CDR3 runs to 13 residues. The germline V gene has CDR1 LGHDT and CDR2 YNNKEL (reference sequence). The CDR3 sequence is CAIDGGSEETQYF. CDR3 DNA: TGTGCCATCGACGGCGGGAGCGAAGAGACCCAGTACTTC.

This rearrangement joins TRBV5-6 to TRBJ2-3, with D possibly being TRBD2 (7 bases). CDR1 is SGHDT, CDR2 YYEEEE, per germline. V lost 5 bases and J lost 0, with 16 bases in between. The CDR3 consists of 16 residues. CDR3 amino acids: CASSFGGGASTDTQYF. CDR3 sequence (DNA): TGTGCCAGCAGTTTTGGAGGGGGGGCTAGCACAGATACGCAGTATTTT.

The J gene is TRBJ2-3, the V gene TRBV29-1; the D is unclear. The germline V and J ends were trimmed by 3 bases and 5 bases, with 9 bases remaining between them. The V gene's germline CDR1 is SQVTM and CDR2 ANQGSEA. The CDR3 has 12 amino acids. CDR3 sequence reads: CSVDPSEDTQYF. CDR3 nucleotide sequence: TGCAGCGTTGACCCTAGTGAAGATACGCAGTATTTT.

J is TRBJ2-2 and V is TRBV4-1, with 8 bases aligning to TRBD1. The CDR3 loop spans 16 amino acids. CDR1 and CDR2 from the germline V gene are MGHRA and YSYEKL. The V segment lost 3 bases and the J segment 3 bases; nucleotides outside the gene matches: 6. The CDR3 spells CASSQATGGDTGELFF. The CDR3 bases are TGCGCCAGCAGCCAGGCTACAGGGGGTGACACCGGGGAGCTGTTTTTT.

Here the CDR3 reads CATSTQETQYF. Written as DNA, the CDR3 is TGTGCCACCAGCACCCAAGAGACCCAGTACTTC. The chain uses TRBV24-1 and TRBJ2-5; D gene ambiguous. This CDR3 comprises 11 residues. Trimming shortened V by 7 bases and J by 1 base, and 3 bases separated the two germline ends. Germline CDR1 reads KGHDR; CDR2 reads SFDVKD.

This chain connects TRBV29-1 to TRBJ2-1, with D unclear. This CDR3 is 13 amino acids long. The V and J ends lost 4 bases and 0 bases respectively, with 7 bases between them. CDR1 and CDR2 from the germline V gene are SQVTM and ANQGSEA. CDR3 nucleotide sequence: TGCAGCGTTGCCTGGGACTCCTACAATGAGCAGTTCTTC. It specifies CSVAWDSYNEQFF.

This chain connects TRBV7-8 to TRBJ2-1, with 8 nucleotides matching TRBD2. The CDR3 runs 17 residues. Germline V gene data show CDR1 as SGHVS and CDR2 as FQNEAQ. V shed 5 bases and J 9 bases; nucleotides not matched to a gene: 18. For the CDR3, the DNA is TGTGCCAGCAGCCTATTCATGAGTCGGGGGGGACCGGGTGAGCAGTTCTTC. It codes for CASSLFMSRGGPGEQFF. Combining the CDR3 with reference TRBV7-8 and TRBJ2-1 gives the whole variable domain GAGVSQSPRYKVAKRGQDVALRCDPISGHVSLFWYQQALGQGPEFLTYFQNEAQLDKSGLPSDRFFAERPEGSVSTLKIQRTQQEDSAVYLCASSLFMSRGGPGEQFFGPGTRLTVL.

The CDR3 reads CSASQHARAYEQYF. DNA for the CDR3: TGCAGTGCTAGTCAGCACGCAAGAGCCTACGAGCAGTACTTC. V gene TRBV20-1 combines with J gene TRBJ2-7; D is uncertain. The CDR3 consists of 14 residues. From germline, CDR1 is DFQATT and CDR2 SNEGSKA (reference sequence). The V gene lost 3 bases and the J gene lost 2 bases, with 14 bases spanning the gap.

This chain connects TRBV28 to TRBJ2-2; D is perhaps TRBD1 or TRBD2 (5 bases each). There are 17 residues in the CDR3. Trimming cost V 7 bases and J 6 bases, with 24 bases left between them. The germline V gene encodes CDR1 MDHEN and CDR2 SYDVKM. CDR3 coding DNA: TGTGCCAGCACCCAATCCCCGGGGCAAGTGTCGCCCGGGGAGCTGTTTTTT. Translated: CASTQSPGQVSPGELFF.

The rearrangement joins TRBV10-2 to TRBJ2-5, with 7 bases fitting TRBD2. CDR1 and CDR2 (germline): WSHSY, SAAADI. V lost 0 bases to trimming and J lost 1 base; unmatched junction nucleotides: 14. The CDR3 sequence is 19 residues long. In DNA form, the CDR3 reads TGCGCCAGCAGTGAGTCCCGGCAGGGAGGGTGGTTGGCCCAAGAGACCCAGTACTTC. It encodes CASSESRQGGWLAQETQYF.

The rearrangement joins TRBV20-1 to TRBJ1-5, with D uncertain. This CDR3 contains 14 residues. Trimming shortened V by 4 bases and J by 4 bases, and 14 bases separated the two germline ends. The germline gives CDR1 DFQATT, CDR2 SNEGSKA (reference sequence). CDR3 sequence: CSAIRLSLNQPQHF. In DNA form, the CDR3 reads TGCAGTGCTATCAGATTATCCCTGAATCAGCCCCAGCATTTT.

The CDR3 protein is CASSFLGLAGNEQFF. Written as DNA, the CDR3 is TGTGCCAGCAGCTTTCTCGGTCTAGCGGGCAATGAGCAGTTCTTC. The chain joins TRBV5-6 to TRBJ2-1, with 8 bases lining up with TRBD2. The germline V gene encodes CDR1 SGHDT and CDR2 YYEEEE. The CDR3 has 15 residues. V lost 2 bases and J lost 6; bases outside the gene matches: 7.

The chain recombines TRBV30 with TRBJ2-5, with 11 bases aligning to TRBD2. V shed 8 bases and J 5 bases; nucleotides not matched to a gene: 10. Germline CDR1 reads GTSNPN; CDR2 reads SVGIG (reference sequence). The CDR3 contains 14 residues. The CDR3 sequence: CAGSSGGALETQYF. DNA for the CDR3: TGTGCCGGAAGTAGCGGGGGGGCGTTGGAGACCCAGTACTTC.

The chain recombines TRBV6-2 or TRBV6-3 with TRBJ2-5, with 14 nucleotides matching TRBD2. CDR3 length equals 17 residues. V was clipped by 5 bases and J by 4 bases; unmatched bases: 9. Germline CDR1 MNHEY, CDR2 SVGEGT. The CDR3 DNA is TGTGCCAGCAGTAGGACTAGCGGGGGGTCCCCACCAGAGACCCAGTACTTC. Protein sequence: CASSRTSGGSPPETQYF.

For this clonotype: The junction departs from the called germline gene at one end, perhaps through a read error. V is TRBV10-1 and J is TRBJ2-2, with unresolved D. There are 13 residues in the CDR3. Germline values: CDR1 WNHNN, CDR2 SYGVQD (reference sequence). Here the CDR3 reads CASSESGTGELFF. The CDR3 DNA follows: TGTGCCAGCAGTGAATCGGGCACCGGGGAGCTGTTTTTT.

About this clonotype itself: At one end, the junction sequence differs from germline, possibly due to a read error. V gene TRBV7-7 combines with J gene TRBJ2-2; D gene unclear. The CDR3 contains 12 residues. Per germline, CDR1 SSHAT and CDR2 FNYEAQ (reference sequence). The CDR3 loop reads CASSPLGGELFF. The CDR3 nucleotides are TGTGCTAGCAGCCCCCTGGGCGGGGAGCTGTTTTTT.

This rearrangement joins TRBV12-3 or TRBV12-4 to TRBJ1-4, with D unclear. This CDR3 has 14 residues. The V end was cut by 3 bases, the J end by 8 bases, with 13 bases between. The CDR3 loop reads CASSFSTTAEKLFF. The CDR3 bases are TGTGCCAGCAGTTTCTCAACGACGGCAGAAAAACTGTTTTTT.

The rearrangement joins TRBV7-2 to TRBJ1-2, with 9 nucleotides matching TRBD1. After removal of 5 bases from V and 4 bases from J, the junction contained 8 bases not matched to a gene. Germline loops: CDR1 SGHTA, CDR2 FQGNSA. The CDR3 consists of 15 residues. The CDR3 loop is CASSTGTGIGYGYTF. The CDR3 DNA is TGTGCCAGCAGCACGGGGACAGGGATCGGCTATGGCTACACCTTC.

The sample holds one count of this clonotype. The genes are TRBV9 and TRBJ1-1, with D possibly being TRBD1 (5 bases). Germline CDR1 SGDLS, CDR2 YYNGEE. Trimming left V 1 base short and J 2 bases short, with 6 bases between. This CDR3 spans 13 amino acids. Here the CDR3 reads CASSVRDNTEAFF. The CDR3 DNA reads TGTGCCAGCAGCGTAAGGGACAACACTGAAGCTTTCTTT.

J is TRBJ2-1 and V is TRBV7-2; D is perhaps TRBD1 or TRBD2 (6 bases each). Looked up from germline, CDR1 is SGHTA and CDR2 is FQGNSA. This CDR3 comprises 15 residues. V shed 3 bases and J shed 10 bases, with 19 bases lying between them. CDR3 sequence: CASSLNGPGGGEQFF. CDR3 bases: TGTGCCAGCAGCTTGAATGGTCCAGGAGGGGGAGAGCAGTTCTTC.

V and J are TRBV3-1 and TRBJ1-5; D call uncertain. The V gene lost 5 bases and the J gene lost 0 bases, with 8 bases spanning the gap. Per the germline V gene, CDR1 is LGHDT and CDR2 is YNNKEL (reference sequence). The CDR3 spans 14 residues. CDR3 nucleotides: TGTGCCAGCAGCACACATTATAGCAATCAGCCCCAGCATTTT. Translated: CASSTHYSNQPQHF.